This record looks at one TCR beta chain sequence and its context. These data come from a study of blood T cell repertoires in COVID-19. Looking at the study overall: PBMCs, B-cell-depleted T cells, or T cells provided the cDNA or gDNA that made up the material.

Generated by immunoSEQ multiplex PCR, the TCRdb table keeps only in-frame clones and is missing some. The sample lists around 400,000 clones; 70% to 90% were seen once. Germline lookup yields CDR1 MGHRA and CDR2 YSYEKL. V was pared by 2 bases and J by 6 bases, with 5 bases of the junction left unmatched. The CDR3 runs 14 residues. The TCR originated in a man in his forties or fifties with acute or convalescent COVID-19. Sequencing used peripheral blood. This chain links TRBV4-1 with TRBJ1-2; 8 bases match TRBD1. The CDR3, as DNA: TGCGCCAGCAGCCAACAAGGACAGGGAAATGGCTACACCTTC. This sequence encodes CASSQQGQGNGYTF.